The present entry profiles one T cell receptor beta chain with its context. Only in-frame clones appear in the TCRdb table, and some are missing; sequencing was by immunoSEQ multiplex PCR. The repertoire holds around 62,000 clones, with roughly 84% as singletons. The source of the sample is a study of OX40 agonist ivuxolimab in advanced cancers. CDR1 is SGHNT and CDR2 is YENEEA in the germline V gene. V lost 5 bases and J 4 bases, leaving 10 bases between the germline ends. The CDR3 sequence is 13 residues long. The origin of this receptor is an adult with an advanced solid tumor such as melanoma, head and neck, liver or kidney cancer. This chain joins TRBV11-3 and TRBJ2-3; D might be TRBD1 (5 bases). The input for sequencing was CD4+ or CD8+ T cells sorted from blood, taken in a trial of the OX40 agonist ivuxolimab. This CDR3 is CASSLQGADTQYF. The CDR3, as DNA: TGTGCCAGCAGCCTTCAGGGTGCAGATACGCAGTATTTT.